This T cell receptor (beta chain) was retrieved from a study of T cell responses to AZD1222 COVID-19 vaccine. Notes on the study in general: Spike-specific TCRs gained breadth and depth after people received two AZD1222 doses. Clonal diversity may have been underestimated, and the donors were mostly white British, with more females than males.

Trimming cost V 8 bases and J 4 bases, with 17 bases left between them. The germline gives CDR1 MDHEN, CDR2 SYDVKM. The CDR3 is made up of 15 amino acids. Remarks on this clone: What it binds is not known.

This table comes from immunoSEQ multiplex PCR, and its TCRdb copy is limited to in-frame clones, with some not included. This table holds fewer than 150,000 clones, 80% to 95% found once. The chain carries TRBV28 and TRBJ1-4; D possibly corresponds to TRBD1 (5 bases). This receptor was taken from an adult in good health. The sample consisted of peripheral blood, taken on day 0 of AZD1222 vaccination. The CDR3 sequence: CASLARGMGNEKLFF. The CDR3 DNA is TGTGCCAGCCTTGCTCGGGGGATGGGTAATGAAAAACTGTTTTTT. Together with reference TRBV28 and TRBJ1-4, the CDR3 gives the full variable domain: DVKVTQSSRYLVKRTGEKVFLECVQDMDHENMFWYRQDPGLGLRLIYFSYDVKMKEKGDIPEGYSVSREKKERFSLILESASTNQTSMYLCASLARGMGNEKLFFGSGTQLSVL.